Listed below are T cell receptor beta chains from one sample, sequenced in a study of blood T cell repertoires in COVID-19. Generated by immunoSEQ multiplex PCR, the TCRdb table keeps only in-frame clones and is missing some. Of approximately 100,000 clones listed, around 90% were seen once; the top ten hold 5% to 7%. The specimen was peripheral blood. These TCRs come from a man in his sixties or seventies with acute or convalescent COVID-19. CDR3s include the opening cysteine and the closing phenylalanine or tryptophan. A D gene is named only where the DNA matches it firmly.

d_call j_call v_call cdr3_aa
. TRBJ2-1 TRBV18 CASSPRAGRNEQFF
. TRBJ1-1 TRBV9 CASSVQGSGTEAFF
TRBD2 TRBJ2-1 TRBV6-2/TRBV6-3 CASSDRTSGSYNEQFF
. TRBJ2-7 TRBV27 CASSSANTQAGKTYEQYF
TRBD1 TRBJ1-2 TRBV7-2 CASSADRGPYGYTF
TRBD1 TRBJ1-6 TRBV18 CASSPTGTGGGTYNSPLHF
TRBD2 TRBJ2-2 TRBV29-1 CSVEDPGTSVPGELFF
TRBD2 TRBJ2-5 TRBV12-5 CASGLGILAGGRETQYF
TRBD1 TRBJ1-1 TRBV29-1 CSVDRGNTEAFF
. TRBJ1-1 TRBV7-9 CASSLMFGAEAFF
. TRBJ1-3 TRBV4-1 CASSPQVTGNTIYF
. TRBJ1-4 TRBV25-1 CASILGDGNEKLFF
. TRBJ2-4 TRBV18 CASSPPGAEGKNIQYF
TRBD2 TRBJ2-3 TRBV6-5 CASSTGTSGGTQYF
. TRBJ1-5 TRBV12-3/TRBV12-4 CASSLNYQPQHF
. TRBJ2-1 TRBV7-9 CASSLSRGEQFF